These 5 T cell receptor beta chains were all obtained from the same sample, sequenced in a study of blood T cell repertoires in COVID-19. Generated by immunoSEQ multiplex PCR, the TCRdb table keeps only in-frame clones and is missing some. Of tens of thousands of clones listed, around 90% are singletons. The sequenced sample was peripheral blood. The receptors were sampled from a woman in her thirties or forties with active or convalescent COVID-19.

The chain combines TRBV20-1 with TRBJ1-1; TRBD1 is a possible D gene (6 bases). Trimming cost V 3 bases and J 2 bases, with 16 bases left between them. Germline V gives CDR1 DFQATT, CDR2 SNEGSKA (reference sequence). The CDR3 has 15 residues. The chain's CDR3 is CSASKSPGVNTEAFF. DNA of the CDR3: TGCAGTGCTAGTAAGTCCCCAGGGGTCAACACTGAAGCTTTCTTT.

The V gene is TRBV7-2, the J gene TRBJ1-2, with 10 bases matching TRBD1. Germline CDR1 and CDR2: SGHTA and FQGNSA. J lost 5 bases, V lost 5 bases, and 8 bases had no gene match. CDR3 length equals 15 residues. The CDR3 nucleotides read TGTGCCAGCAGCACATTCGGGACAGGGGTATATGGCTACACCTTC. Protein product: CASSTFGTGVYGYTF.

This clone has just a few counts. This chain joins TRBV27 and TRBJ2-5, with a possible D match to TRBD2 (7 bases). Germline assignment: CDR1 MNHEY and CDR2 SMNVEV (reference sequence). Trimming removed 3 bases from V and 4 bases from J, with 12 bases in between. The CDR3 sequence is 14 residues long. CDR3 sequence reads: CASSLGGPRETQYF. The CDR3 DNA follows: TGTGCCAGCAGTTTGGGGGGGCCCCGAGAGACCCAGTACTTC.

The chain uses TRBV5-1 and TRBJ1-1; perhaps TRBD1 as D (5 bases). The CDR3 is made up of 13 amino acids. The germline gives CDR1 SGHRS, CDR2 YFSETQ. The V end was cut by 2 bases, the J end by 11 bases, with 16 bases between. In nucleotides, the CDR3 is TGCGCCAGCAGCTTCACTCCGCGGGACCCGGCTTTCTTT. Encoded protein: CASSFTPRDPAFF.

The gene calls are TRBV30 and TRBJ1-1; D remains unclear. The CDR3 sequence is 12 residues long. CDR1 is GTSNPN, CDR2 SVGIG, per germline (reference sequence). V lost 1 base and J 4 bases, leaving 7 bases between the germline ends. CDR3 loop: CAWSGQFTEAFF. The CDR3, as DNA: TGTGCCTGGAGTGGACAATTCACTGAAGCTTTCTTT. The full variable domain, completed using reference TRBV30 and TRBJ1-1, is SQTIHQWPATLVQPVGSPLSLECTVEGTSNPNLYWYRQAAGRGLQLLFYSVGIGQISSEVPQNLSASRPQDRQFILSSKKLLLSDSGFYLCAWSGQFTEAFFGQGTRLTVV.